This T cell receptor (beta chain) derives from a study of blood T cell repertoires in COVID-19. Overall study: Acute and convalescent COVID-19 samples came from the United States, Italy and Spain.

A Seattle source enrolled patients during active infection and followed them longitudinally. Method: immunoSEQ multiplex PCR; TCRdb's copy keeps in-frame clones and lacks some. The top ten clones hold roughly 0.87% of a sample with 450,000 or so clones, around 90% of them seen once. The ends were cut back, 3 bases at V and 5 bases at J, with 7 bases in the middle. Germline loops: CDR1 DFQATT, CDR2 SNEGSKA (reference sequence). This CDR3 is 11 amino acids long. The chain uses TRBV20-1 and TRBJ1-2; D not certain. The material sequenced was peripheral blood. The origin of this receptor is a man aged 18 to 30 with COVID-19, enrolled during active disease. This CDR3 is CSASDKYGYTF. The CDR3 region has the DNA TGCAGTGCTAGCGACAAATATGGCTACACCTTC.